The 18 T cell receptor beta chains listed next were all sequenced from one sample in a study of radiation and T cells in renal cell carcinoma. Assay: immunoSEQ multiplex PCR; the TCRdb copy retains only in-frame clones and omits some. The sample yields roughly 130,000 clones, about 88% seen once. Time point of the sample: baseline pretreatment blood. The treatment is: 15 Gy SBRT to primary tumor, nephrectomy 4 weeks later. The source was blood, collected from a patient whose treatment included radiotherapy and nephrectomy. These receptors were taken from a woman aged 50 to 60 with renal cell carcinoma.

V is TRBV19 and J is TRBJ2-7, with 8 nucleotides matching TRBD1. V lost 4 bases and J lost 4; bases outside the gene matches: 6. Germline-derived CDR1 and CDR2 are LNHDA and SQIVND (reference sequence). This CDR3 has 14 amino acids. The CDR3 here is CASSNGQGRYEQYF. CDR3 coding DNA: TGTGCCAGTAGTAACGGACAGGGAAGGTACGAGCAGTACTTC.

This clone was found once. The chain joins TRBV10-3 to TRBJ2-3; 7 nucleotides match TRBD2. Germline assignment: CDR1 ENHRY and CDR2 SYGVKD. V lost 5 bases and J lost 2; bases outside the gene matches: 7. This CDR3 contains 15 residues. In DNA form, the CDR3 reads TGTGCCATCAGTTCTAGCGGACTAGTCACAGATACGCAGTATTTT. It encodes CAISSSGLVTDTQYF.

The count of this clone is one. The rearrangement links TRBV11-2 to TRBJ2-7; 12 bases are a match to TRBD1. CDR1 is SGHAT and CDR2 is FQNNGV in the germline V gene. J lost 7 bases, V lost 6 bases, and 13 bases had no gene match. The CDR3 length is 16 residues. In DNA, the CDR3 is TGTGCCAGCAGTTTAATACCGGGACAGGGGGCATATGAGCAGTACTTC. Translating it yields CASSLIPGQGAYEQYF.

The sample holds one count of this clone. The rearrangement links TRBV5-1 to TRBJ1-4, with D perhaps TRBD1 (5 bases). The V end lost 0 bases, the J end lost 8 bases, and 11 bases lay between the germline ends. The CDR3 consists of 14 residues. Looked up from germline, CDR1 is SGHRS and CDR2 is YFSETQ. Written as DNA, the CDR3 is TGCGCCAGCAGCTTGGGCCAGGGAAGCGAAAAACTGTTTTTT. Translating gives CASSLGQGSEKLFF.

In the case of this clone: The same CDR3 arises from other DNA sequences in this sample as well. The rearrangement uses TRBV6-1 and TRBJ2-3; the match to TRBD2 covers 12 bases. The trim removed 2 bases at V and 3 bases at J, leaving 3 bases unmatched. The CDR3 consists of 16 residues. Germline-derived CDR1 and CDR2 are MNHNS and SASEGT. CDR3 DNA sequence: TGTGCCAGCAGTGAAACCACTAGCGGGGGGACAGATACGCAGTATTTT. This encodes CASSETTSGGTDTQYF.

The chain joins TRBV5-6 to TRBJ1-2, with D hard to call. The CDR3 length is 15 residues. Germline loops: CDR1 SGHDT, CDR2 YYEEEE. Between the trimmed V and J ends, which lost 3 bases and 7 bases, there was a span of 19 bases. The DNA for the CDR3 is TGTGCCAGCAGCTCCGACCTAAGAGACACCGGTGGCTACACCTTC. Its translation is CASSSDLRDTGGYTF.

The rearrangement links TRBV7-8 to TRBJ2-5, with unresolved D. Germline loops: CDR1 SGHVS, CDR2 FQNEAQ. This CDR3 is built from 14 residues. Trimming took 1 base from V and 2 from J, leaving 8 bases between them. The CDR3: CASSLVGLQETQYF. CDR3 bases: TGTGCCAGCAGCTTAGTGGGGTTACAAGAGACCCAGTACTTC.

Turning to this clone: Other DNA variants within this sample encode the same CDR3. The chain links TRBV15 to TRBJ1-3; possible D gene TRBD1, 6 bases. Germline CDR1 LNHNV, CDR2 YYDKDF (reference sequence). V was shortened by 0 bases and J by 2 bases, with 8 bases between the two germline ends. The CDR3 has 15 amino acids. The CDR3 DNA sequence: TGTGCCACCAGCAGAGATAGGGGGGCTGGAAACACCATATATTTT. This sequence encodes CATSRDRGAGNTIYF.

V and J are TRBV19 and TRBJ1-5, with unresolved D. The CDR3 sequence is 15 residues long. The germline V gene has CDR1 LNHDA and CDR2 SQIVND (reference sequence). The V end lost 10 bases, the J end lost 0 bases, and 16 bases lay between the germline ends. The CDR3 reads CATNGRANSNQPQHF. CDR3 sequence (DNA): TGTGCCACAAATGGTAGGGCTAATAGCAATCAGCCCCAGCATTTT. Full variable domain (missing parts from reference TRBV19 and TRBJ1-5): DGGITQSPKYLFRKEGQNVTLSCEQNLNHDAMYWYRQDPGQGLRLIYYSQIVNDFQKGDIAEGYSVSREKKESFPLTVTSAQKNPTAFYLCATNGRANSNQPQHFGDGTRLSIL.

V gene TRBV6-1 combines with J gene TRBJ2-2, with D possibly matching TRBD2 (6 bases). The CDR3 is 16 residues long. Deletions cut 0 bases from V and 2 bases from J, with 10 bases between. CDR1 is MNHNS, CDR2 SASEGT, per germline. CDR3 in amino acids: CASSEALGGNTGELFF. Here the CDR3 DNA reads TGTGCCAGCAGTGAAGCGCTCGGGGGTAACACCGGGGAGCTGTTTTTT.

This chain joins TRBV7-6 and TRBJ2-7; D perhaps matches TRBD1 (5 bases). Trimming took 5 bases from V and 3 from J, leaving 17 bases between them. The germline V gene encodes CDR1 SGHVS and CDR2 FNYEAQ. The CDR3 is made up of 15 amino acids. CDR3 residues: CASSPLGQDLYEQYF. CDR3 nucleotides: TGTGCCAGCAGCCCGCTAGGACAAGATCTCTACGAGCAGTACTTC.

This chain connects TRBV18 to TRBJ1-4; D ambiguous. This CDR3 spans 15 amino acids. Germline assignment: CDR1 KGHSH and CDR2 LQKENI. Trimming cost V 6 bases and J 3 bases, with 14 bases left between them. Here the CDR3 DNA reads TGTGCCAGCTCCCACAAGCAGCTAGCTAATGAAAAACTGTTTTTT. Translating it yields CASSHKQLANEKLFF.

CDR3 sequence reads: CASRAGTGYSPLHF. The CDR3 region has the DNA TGTGCCAGCAGGGCCGGGACAGGCTATTCACCCCTCCACTTT. The chain uses TRBV6-4 and TRBJ1-6; TRBD1 matches at 8 bases. Germline V CDR1 and CDR2: MRHNA, SNTAGT. The CDR3 has 14 residues. V was clipped by 6 bases and J by 8 bases; unmatched bases: 6.

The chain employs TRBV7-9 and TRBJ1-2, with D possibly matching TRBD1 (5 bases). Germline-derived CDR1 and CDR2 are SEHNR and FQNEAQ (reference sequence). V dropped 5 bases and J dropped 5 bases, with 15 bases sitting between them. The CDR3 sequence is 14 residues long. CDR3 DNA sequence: TGTGCCAGCAGCCGGGACTCCCAAGGATATGGCTACACCTTC. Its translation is CASSRDSQGYGYTF. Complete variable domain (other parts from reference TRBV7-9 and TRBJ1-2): DTGVSQNPRHKITKRGQNVTFRCDPISEHNRLYWYRQTLGQGPEFLTYFQNEAQLEKSRLLSDRFSAERPKGSFSTLEIQRTEQGDSAMYLCASSRDSQGYGYTFGSGTRLTVV.

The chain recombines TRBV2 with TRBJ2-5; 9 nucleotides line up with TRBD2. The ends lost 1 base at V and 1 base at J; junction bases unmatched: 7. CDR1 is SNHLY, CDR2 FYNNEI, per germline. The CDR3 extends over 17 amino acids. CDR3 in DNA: TGTGCCAGCAGTGAAGGCCGGGGTAGCGGGGGCCAAGAGACCCAGTACTTC. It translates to CASSEGRGSGGQETQYF.

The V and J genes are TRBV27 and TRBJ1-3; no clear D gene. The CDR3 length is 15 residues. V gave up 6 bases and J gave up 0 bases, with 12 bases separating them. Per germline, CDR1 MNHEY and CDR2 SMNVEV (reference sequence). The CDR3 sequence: CASRLDLHSGNTIYF. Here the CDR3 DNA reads TGTGCCAGCAGACTCGACCTTCACTCTGGAAACACCATATATTTT.

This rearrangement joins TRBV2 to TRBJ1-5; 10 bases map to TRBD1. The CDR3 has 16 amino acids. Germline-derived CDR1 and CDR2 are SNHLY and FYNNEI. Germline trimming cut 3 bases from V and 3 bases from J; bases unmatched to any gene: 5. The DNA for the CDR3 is TGTGCCAGCAGTGATGGGACAGGGGATCTCAATCAGCCCCAGCATTTT. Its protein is CASSDGTGDLNQPQHF.

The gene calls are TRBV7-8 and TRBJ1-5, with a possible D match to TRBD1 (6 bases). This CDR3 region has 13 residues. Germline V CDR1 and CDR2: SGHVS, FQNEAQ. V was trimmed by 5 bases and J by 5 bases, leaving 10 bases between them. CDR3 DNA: TGTGCCAGCAGCAATTACAGGGATCAGCCCCAGCATTTT. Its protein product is CASSNYRDQPQHF.